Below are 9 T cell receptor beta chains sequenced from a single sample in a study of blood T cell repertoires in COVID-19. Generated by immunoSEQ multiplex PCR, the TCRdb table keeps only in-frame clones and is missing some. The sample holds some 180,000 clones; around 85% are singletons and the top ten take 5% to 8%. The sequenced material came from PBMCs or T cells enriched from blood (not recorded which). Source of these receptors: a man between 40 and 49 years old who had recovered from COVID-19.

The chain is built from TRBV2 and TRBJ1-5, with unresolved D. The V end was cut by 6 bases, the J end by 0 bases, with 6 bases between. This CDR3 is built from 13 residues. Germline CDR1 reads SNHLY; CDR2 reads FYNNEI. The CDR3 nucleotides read TGTGCCAGCAGGGCGGATAGCAATCAGCCCCAGCATTTT. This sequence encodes CASRADSNQPQHF. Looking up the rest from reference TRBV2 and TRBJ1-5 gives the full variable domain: EPEVTQTPSHQVTQMGQEVILRCVPISNHLYFYWYRQILGQKVEFLVSFYNNEISEKSEIFDDQFSVERPDGSNFTLKIRSTKLEDSAMYFCASRADSNQPQHFGDGTRLSIL.

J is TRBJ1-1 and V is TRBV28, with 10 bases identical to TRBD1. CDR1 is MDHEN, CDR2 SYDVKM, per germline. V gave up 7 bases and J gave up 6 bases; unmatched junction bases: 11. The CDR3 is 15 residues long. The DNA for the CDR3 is TGTGCCAGCATCATAGGGACAGGGGACTCAGCTGAAGCTTTCTTT. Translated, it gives CASIIGTGDSAEAFF.

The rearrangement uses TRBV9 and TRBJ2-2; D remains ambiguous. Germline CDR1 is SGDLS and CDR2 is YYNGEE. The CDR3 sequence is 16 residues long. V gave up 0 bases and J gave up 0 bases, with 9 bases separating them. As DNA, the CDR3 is TGTGCCAGCAGCGTAGGTGGCCGCACGAACACCGGGGAGCTGTTTTTT. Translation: CASSVGGRTNTGELFF.

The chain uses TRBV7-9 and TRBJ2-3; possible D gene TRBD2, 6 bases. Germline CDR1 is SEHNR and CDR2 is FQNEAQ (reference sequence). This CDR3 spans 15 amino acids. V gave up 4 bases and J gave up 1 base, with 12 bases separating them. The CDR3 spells CASSSGGVGTDTQYF. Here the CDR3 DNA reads TGTGCCAGCAGCTCAGGAGGGGTGGGCACAGATACGCAGTATTTT.

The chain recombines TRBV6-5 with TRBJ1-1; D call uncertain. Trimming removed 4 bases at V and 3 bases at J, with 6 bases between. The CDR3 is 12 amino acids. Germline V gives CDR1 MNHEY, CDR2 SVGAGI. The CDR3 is CASSFRDTEAFF. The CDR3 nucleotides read TGTGCCAGCAGTTTTCGGGACACTGAAGCTTTCTTT.

CDR3 loop: CASSQSDRVTEAFF. Written as DNA, the CDR3 is TGTGCCAGCAGCCAATCAGACAGGGTGACTGAAGCTTTCTTT. The chain couples TRBV16 to TRBJ1-1; 7 nucleotides agree with TRBD1. The germline CDR1 and CDR2 sequences are KGHSY and FQNENV. Losses at the gene ends were 0 bases for V and 5 bases for J; bases not matched to a gene: 3. This CDR3 has 14 residues.

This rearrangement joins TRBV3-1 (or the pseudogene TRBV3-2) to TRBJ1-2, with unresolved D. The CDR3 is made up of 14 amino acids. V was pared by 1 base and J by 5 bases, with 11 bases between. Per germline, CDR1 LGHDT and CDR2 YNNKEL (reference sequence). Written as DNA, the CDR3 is TGTGCCAGCAGCCAAGGCCCGGACTTATATGGCTACACCTTC. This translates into CASSQGPDLYGYTF.

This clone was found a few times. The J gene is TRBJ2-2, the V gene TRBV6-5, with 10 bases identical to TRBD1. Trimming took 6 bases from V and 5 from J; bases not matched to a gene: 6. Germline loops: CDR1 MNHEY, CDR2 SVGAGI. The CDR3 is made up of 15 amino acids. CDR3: CASSRDRGGTGELFF. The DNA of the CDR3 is TGTGCCAGCAGCCGGGACAGGGGAGGGACCGGGGAGCTGTTTTTT.

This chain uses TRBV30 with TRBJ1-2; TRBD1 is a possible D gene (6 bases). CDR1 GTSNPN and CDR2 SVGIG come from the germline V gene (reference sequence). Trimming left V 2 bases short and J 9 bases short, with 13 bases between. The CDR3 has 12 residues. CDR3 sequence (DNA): TGTGCCTGGAGTTCGAACAGGGAGCGCTACACCTTC. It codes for CAWSSNRERYTF.